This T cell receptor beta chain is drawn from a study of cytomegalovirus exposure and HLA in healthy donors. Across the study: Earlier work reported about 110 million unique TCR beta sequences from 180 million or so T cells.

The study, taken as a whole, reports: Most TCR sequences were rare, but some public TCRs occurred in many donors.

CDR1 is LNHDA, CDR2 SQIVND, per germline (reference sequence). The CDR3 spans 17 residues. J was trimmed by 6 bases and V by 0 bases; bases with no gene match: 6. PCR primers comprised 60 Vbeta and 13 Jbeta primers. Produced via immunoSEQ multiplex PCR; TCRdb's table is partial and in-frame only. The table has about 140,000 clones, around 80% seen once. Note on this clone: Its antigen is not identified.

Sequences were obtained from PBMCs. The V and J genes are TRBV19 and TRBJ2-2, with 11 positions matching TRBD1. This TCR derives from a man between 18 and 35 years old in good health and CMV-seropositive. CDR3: CASSIDTLGQGAGELFF. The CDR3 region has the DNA TGTGCCAGTAGTATAGACACATTGGGACAGGGGGCCGGGGAGCTGTTTTTT.